This TCR beta chain was retrieved from a study of blood T cells in healthy people across ages. Looking at the study overall: About one barcoded beta molecule per two T cells came from capture by template switching.

The authors isolated at least 6 million PBMCs per sample. Comments on this clonotype: Without the conserved terminal phenylalanine or tryptophan, this CDR3 likely stems from a read error.

Sample-barcoded 5' priming and a J-beta primer mix drove a second PCR of about 6 to 12 cycles. Each cDNA molecule received a tag from a template-switch adaptor that had 12 random nucleotides. TCRdb re-analysed the 5' RACE reads in MiXCR, keeping a single row per CDR3 protein. The sample has 700,000 to 900,000 distinct CDR3 sequences, 20% to 30% seen once. The sample also formed part of further work on T cells of mothers and their children. That investigation notes: A few healthy Caucasian mothers gave samples, and so did their six children.

The sequence derives from a boy aged 10-17 years in good health. The sequencing sample was made of blood.

Written as DNA, the CDR3 is TGCGCCAGCAGTGATGGGTTAGCGGGAAAAGACGAGCAGTACCTC. It specifies CASSDGLAGKDEQYL. The chain has TRBV5-1 and TRBJ2-7; 8 bases map to TRBD2. The CDR3 has 15 amino acids. Looked up from germline, CDR1 is SGHRS and CDR2 is YFSETQ. The J segment lost 5 bases and the V segment lost 5 bases, leaving 12 bases of the junction unmatched.